These 7 T cell receptor beta chains came from one sample sequenced in a study of blood T cell repertoires in COVID-19. Profiled with immunoSEQ multiplex PCR; TCRdb holds only in-frame clones, not every one. The table shows about 150,000 clones, with around 83% occurring only once. The sequencing input was peripheral blood. These receptors were collected from a woman in her fifties or sixties in a cohort sampled during active or convalescent COVID-19.

The chain carries TRBV5-1 and TRBJ2-2, with D hard to call. The germline V gene encodes CDR1 SGHRS and CDR2 YFSETQ. V was cut by 2 bases and J by 0 bases, with 11 bases left in between. The CDR3 is 16 amino acids. The CDR3 region has the DNA TGCGCCAGCAGCTTCGCAGGATCTGCGAACACCGGGGAGCTGTTTTTT. Encoded protein: CASSFAGSANTGELFF. Supplemented by reference TRBV5-1 and TRBJ2-2, the full variable domain reads KAGVTQTPRYLIKTRGQQVTLSCSPISGHRSVSWYQQTPGQGLQFLFEYFSETQRNKGNFPGRFSGRQFSNSRSEMNVSTLELGDSALYLCASSFAGSANTGELFFGEGSRLTVL.

This chain joins TRBV10-1 and TRBJ2-5; TRBD1 matches at 7 bases. Germline lookup yields CDR1 WNHNN and CDR2 SYGVQD (reference sequence). The CDR3 consists of 15 residues. Trimming took 3 bases from V and 7 from J; bases not matched to a gene: 11. CDR3 sequence (DNA): TGCGCCAGCAGTGAAGACAGGGCCCCGGGTGGGACCCAGTACTTC. Encoded protein: CASSEDRAPGGTQYF.

The V gene is TRBV28, the J gene TRBJ1-2; TRBD1 matches at 7 bases. Per the germline V gene, CDR1 is MDHEN and CDR2 is SYDVKM. The CDR3 length is 13 residues. The V gene end was trimmed by 5 bases and the J gene end by 8 bases; junction bases not matched to a gene: 8. CDR3 nucleotide sequence: TGTGCCAGCAGTCCAGACAGGGTCGGCGGCTACACCTTC. It translates to CASSPDRVGGYTF.

The J gene is TRBJ1-5, the V gene TRBV3-1 (or the pseudogene TRBV3-2); D gene unclear. Deletions cut 4 bases from V and 4 bases from J, with 11 bases between. This CDR3 region has 14 residues. CDR1 and CDR2 from the germline V gene are LGHDT and YNNKEL (reference sequence). The CDR3 here is CASSLDWRNQPQHF. The CDR3 DNA sequence: TGTGCCAGCAGCCTGGATTGGAGAAATCAGCCCCAGCATTTT.

In regard to this clone: In the same sample, other DNA sequences code for this CDR3. The chain carries TRBV7-2 and TRBJ2-3, with 8 bases aligning to TRBD2. This CDR3 comprises 14 residues. Losses at the gene ends were 1 base for V and 6 bases for J; bases not matched to a gene: 3. Germline V lookup: CDR1 SGHTA, CDR2 FQGNSA. As DNA, the CDR3 is TGTGCCAGCAGCTTAGTAGCGGGGACGGATACGCAGTATTTT. This sequence encodes CASSLVAGTDTQYF. Full variable domain (remainder filled in from reference TRBV7-2 and TRBJ2-3): GAGVSQSPSNKVTEKGKDVELRCDPISGHTALYWYRQSLGQGLEFLIYFQGNSAPDKSGLPSDRFSAERTGGSVSTLTIQRTQQEDSAVYLCASSLVAGTDTQYFGPGTRLTVL.

V and J are TRBV6-5 and TRBJ1-1, with D possibly being TRBD1 (6 bases). The germline gives CDR1 MNHEY, CDR2 SVGAGI. V shed 5 bases and J shed 1 base, with 11 bases lying between them. CDR3 size: 14 residues. The DNA of the CDR3 is TGTGCCAGCAGTCCGGGACATAAGAACACTGAAGCTTTCTTT. It encodes CASSPGHKNTEAFF.

This clone was found once. The chain carries TRBV9 and TRBJ1-6; D might be TRBD1 (6 bases). Trimming removed 0 bases from V and 15 bases from J, with 13 bases in between. This CDR3 has 13 amino acids. In germline, CDR1 is SGDLS, CDR2 YYNGEE. CDR3 nucleotides: TGTGCCAGCAGCGTAGGGGACAACGGGTTCCTCCACTTT. Translated, it gives CASSVGDNGFLHF.